This TCR beta chain appears in the sequencing data of a study of blood T cell repertoires in COVID-19. Turning to the study itself: Some COVID-19 samples were acute and others convalescent; all came from the United States, Italy and Spain. PBMCs, B-cell-depleted T cells, or T cells provided the cDNA or gDNA that made up the material.

Trimming at V came to 6 bases and at J to 4 bases, leaving 10 bases not matched to a gene. This CDR3 has 15 amino acids. The germline CDR1 and CDR2 sequences are SNHLY and FYNNEI. In the authors' methods: Reference gene primer amplification yielded estimated nucleated cell counts. Measured with immunoSEQ multiplex PCR; TCRdb has only the in-frame clones, and not every one. The DNA gave D and trimming, while V, J and clone size come from that table. The sample lists around 100,000 clones; about 89% were seen once. J is TRBJ1-1 and V is TRBV2; 8 bases match TRBD1. This clonotype was obtained from a man aged 50 to 59 with active COVID-19. Sequencing was done on a sample of peripheral blood. CDR3 sequence: CASREAAGGFTEAFF. CDR3 DNA sequence: TGTGCCAGCAGGGAGGCGGCAGGGGGCTTCACTGAAGCTTTCTTT. Full variable domain (missing parts from reference TRBV2 and TRBJ1-1): EPEVTQTPSHQVTQMGQEVILRCVPISNHLYFYWYRQILGQKVEFLVSFYNNEISEKSEIFDDQFSVERPDGSNFTLKIRSTKLEDSAMYFCASREAAGGFTEAFFGQGTRLTVV.